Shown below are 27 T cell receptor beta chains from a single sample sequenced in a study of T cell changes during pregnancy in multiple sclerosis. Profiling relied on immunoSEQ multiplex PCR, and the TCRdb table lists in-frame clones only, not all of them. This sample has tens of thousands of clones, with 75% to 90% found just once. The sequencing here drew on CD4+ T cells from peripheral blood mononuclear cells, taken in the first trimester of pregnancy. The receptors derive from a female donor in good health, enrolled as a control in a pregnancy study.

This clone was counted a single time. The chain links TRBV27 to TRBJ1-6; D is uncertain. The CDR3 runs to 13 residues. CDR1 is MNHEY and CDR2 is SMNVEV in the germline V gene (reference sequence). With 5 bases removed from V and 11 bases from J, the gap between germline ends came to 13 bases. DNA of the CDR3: TGTGCCAGCAGTCGGGGTTTAATGGCACCCCTCCACTTT. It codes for CASSRGLMAPLHF.

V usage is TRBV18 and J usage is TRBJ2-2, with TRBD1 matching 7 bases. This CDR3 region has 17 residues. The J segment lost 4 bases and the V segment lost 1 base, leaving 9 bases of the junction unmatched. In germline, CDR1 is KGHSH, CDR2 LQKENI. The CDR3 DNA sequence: TGTGCCAGCTCACCACGGACAGGTGAAATGGGCACCGGGGAGCTGTTTTTT. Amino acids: CASSPRTGEMGTGELFF.

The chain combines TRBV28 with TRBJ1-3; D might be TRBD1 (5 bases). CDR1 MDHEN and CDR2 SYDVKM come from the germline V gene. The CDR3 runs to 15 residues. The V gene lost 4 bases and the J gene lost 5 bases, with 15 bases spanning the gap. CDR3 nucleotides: TGTGCCAGCAGTTCTAGACGGGGGGAAAGAAACACCATATATTTT. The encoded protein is CASSSRRGERNTIYF. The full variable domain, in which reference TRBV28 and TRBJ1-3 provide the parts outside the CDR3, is DVKVTQSSRYLVKRTGEKVFLECVQDMDHENMFWYRQDPGLGLRLIYFSYDVKMKEKGDIPEGYSVSREKKERFSLILESASTNQTSMYLCASSSRRGERNTIYFGEGSWLTVV.

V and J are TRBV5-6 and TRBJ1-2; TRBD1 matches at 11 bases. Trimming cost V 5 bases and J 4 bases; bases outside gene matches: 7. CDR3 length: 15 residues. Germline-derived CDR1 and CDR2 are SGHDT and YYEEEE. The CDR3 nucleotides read TGTGCCAGCAGGGTTGGGACAGGGGGGATCTATGGCTACACCTTC. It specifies CASRVGTGGIYGYTF.

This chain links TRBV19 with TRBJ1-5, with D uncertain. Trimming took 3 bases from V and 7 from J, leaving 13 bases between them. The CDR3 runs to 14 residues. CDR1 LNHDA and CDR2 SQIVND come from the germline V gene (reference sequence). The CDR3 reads CASSITETGQPQHF. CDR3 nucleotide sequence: TGTGCCAGTAGTATCACAGAAACGGGGCAGCCCCAGCATTTT.

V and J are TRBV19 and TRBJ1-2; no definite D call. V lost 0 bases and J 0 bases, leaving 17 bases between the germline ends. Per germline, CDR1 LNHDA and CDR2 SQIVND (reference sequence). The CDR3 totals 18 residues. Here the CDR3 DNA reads TGTGCCAGTAGTATAGATCTGATTGAGGAGCGGGCTAACTATGGCTACACCTTC. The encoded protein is CASSIDLIEERANYGYTF.

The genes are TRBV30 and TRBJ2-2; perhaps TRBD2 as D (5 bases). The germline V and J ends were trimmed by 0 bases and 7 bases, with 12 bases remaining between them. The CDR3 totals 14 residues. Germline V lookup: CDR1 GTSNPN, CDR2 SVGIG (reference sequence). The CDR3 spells CAWSVRGSNGELFF. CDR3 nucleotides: TGTGCCTGGAGTGTACGAGGGTCAAACGGGGAGCTGTTTTTT.

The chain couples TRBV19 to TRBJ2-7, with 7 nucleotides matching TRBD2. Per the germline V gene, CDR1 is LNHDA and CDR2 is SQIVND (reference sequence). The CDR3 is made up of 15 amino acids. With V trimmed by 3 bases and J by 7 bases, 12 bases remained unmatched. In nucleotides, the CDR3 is TGTGCCAGTAGTATTGCCAGCGCCTTGGGGGGGGAGCAGTACTTC. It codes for CASSIASALGGEQYF. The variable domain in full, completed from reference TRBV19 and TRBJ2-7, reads DGGITQSPKYLFRKEGQNVTLSCEQNLNHDAMYWYRQDPGQGLRLIYYSQIVNDFQKGDIAEGYSVSREKKESFPLTVTSAQKNPTAFYLCASSIASALGGEQYFGPGTRLTVT.

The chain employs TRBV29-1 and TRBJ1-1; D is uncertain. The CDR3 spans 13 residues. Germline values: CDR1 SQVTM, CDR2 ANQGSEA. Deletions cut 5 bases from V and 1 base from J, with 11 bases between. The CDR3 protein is CSVTFGGNTEAFF. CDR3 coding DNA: TGCAGCGTTACTTTTGGTGGGAACACTGAAGCTTTCTTT.

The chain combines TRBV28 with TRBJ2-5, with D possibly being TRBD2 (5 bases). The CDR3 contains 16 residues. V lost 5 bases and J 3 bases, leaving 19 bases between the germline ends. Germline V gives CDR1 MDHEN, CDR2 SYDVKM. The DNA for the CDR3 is TGTGCCAGCAGTCAAACACCGGACTCCGGGGAAGAGACCCAGTACTTC. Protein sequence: CASSQTPDSGEETQYF.

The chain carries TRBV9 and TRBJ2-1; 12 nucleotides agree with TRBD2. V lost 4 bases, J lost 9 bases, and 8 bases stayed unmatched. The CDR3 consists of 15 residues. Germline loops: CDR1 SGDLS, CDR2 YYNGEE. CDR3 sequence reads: CASSPRTSGVGEQFF. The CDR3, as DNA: TGTGCCAGCAGCCCTCGGACTAGCGGGGTGGGTGAGCAGTTCTTC.

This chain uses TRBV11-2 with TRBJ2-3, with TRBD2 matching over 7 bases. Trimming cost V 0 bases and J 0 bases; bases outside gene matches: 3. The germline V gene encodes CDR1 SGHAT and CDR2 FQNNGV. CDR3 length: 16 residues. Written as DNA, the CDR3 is TGTGCCAGCAGCTTAGATGGGGGGGAAAGCACAGATACGCAGTATTTT. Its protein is CASSLDGGESTDTQYF.

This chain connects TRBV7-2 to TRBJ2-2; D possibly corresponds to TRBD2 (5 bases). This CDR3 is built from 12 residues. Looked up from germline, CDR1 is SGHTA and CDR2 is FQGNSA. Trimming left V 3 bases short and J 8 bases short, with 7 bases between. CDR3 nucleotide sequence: TGTGCCAGCAGCTTCGGGGTGGGGGAGCTGTTTTTT. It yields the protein CASSFGVGELFF.

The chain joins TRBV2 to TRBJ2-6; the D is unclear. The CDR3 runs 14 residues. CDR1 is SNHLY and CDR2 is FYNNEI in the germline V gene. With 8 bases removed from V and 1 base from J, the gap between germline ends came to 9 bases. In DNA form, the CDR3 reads TGTGCCAGCGGGCTTGAGTCTGGGGCCAACGTCCTGACTTTC. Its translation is CASGLESGANVLTF.

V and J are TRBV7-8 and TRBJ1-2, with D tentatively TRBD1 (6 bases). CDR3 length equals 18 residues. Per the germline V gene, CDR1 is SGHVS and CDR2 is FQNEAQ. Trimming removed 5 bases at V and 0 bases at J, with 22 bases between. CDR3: CASSLYTDRRGTNYGYTF. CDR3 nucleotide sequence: TGTGCCAGCAGCCTCTACACTGACAGGAGAGGGACTAACTATGGCTACACCTTC.

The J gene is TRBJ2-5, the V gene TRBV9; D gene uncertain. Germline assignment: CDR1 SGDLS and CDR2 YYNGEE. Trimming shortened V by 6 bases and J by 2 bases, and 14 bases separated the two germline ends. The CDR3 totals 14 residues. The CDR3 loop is CASTKRLGQETQYF. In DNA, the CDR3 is TGTGCCAGCACCAAGAGGTTAGGACAAGAGACCCAGTACTTC.

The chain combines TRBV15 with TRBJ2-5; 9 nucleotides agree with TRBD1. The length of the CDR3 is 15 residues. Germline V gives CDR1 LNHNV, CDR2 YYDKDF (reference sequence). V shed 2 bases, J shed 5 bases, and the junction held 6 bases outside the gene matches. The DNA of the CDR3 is TGTGCCACCAGCAGACCCGGACAGGGGAGGGAGACCCAGTACTTC. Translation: CATSRPGQGRETQYF.

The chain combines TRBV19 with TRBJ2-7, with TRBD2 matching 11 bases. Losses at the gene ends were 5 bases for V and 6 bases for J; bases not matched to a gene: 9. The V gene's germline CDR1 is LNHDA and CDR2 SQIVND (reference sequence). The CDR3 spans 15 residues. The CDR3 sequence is CASSAPLAGGSEQYF. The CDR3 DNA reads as TGTGCCAGTAGTGCCCCGCTAGCGGGAGGAAGCGAGCAGTACTTC.

The CDR3 coding sequence is TGTGCCACCAGCAGGGACTGGGGTACGCAGTATTTT. Protein product: CATSRDWGTQYF. This sequence joins TRBV15 and TRBJ2-3, with D possibly TRBD2 on 5 matching bases. The length of the CDR3 is 12 residues. The V gene's germline CDR1 is LNHNV and CDR2 YYDKDF (reference sequence). Trimming took 3 bases from V and 8 from J, leaving 9 bases between them.

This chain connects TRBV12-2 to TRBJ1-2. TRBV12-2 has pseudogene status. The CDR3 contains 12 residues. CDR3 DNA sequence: TGTGCAAGTCGCTTAGCTGCGTATGGCTACACCTTC. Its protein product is CASRLAAYGYTF.

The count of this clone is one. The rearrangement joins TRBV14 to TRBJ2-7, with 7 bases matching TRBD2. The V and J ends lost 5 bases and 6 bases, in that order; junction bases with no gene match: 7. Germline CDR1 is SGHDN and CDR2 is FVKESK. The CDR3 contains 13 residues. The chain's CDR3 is CASSARLASEQYF. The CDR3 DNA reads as TGTGCCAGCAGCGCCCGACTAGCTTCCGAGCAGTACTTC.

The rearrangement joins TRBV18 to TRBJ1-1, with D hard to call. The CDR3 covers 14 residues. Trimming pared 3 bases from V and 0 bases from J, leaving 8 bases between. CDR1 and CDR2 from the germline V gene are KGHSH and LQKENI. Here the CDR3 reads CASSPSPMNTEAFF. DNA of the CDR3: TGTGCCAGCTCACCGTCTCCTATGAACACTGAAGCTTTCTTT.

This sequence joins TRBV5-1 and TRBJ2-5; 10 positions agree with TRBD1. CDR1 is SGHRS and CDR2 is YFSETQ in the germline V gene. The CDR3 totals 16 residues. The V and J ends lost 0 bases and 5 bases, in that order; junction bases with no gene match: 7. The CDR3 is CASSLGGQGIEETQYF. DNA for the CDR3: TGCGCCAGCAGCTTGGGGGGACAGGGGATAGAGGAGACCCAGTACTTC.

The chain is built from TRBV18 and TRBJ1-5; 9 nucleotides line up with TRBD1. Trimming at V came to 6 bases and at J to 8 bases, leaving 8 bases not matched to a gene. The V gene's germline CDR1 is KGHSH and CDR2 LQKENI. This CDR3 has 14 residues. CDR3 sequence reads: CASSQGQGGEPQHF. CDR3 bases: TGTGCCAGCTCCCAGGGACAGGGCGGGGAGCCCCAGCATTTT.

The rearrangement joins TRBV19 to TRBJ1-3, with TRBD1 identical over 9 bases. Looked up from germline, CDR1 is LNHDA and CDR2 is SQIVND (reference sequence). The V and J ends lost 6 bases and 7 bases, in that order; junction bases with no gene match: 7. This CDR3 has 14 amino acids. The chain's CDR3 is CASSRRDRDNTIYF. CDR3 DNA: TGTGCCAGTAGCAGACGGGACAGGGATAACACCATATATTTT.

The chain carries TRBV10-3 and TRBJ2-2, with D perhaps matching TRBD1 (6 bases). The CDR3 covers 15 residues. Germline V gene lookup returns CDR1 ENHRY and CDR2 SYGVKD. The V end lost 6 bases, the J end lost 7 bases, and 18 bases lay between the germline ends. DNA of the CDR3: TGTGCCATCAGCCCGGACAGAGTAGGGATCGGGGAGCTGTTTTTT. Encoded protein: CAISPDRVGIGELFF.

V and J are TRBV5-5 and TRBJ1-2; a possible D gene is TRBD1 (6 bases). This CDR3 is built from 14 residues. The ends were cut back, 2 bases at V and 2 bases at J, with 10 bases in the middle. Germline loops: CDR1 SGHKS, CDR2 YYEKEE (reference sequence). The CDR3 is CASSLYRENYGYTF. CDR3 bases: TGTGCCAGCAGCTTATACAGGGAGAACTATGGCTACACCTTC.